Shown below are 14 T cell receptor beta chains from a single sample sequenced in a study of T cell repertoires in aging, cancer and after chemotherapy. Rearranged V-D-J TRB sequences were amplified with a mixed TRB-A/B primer pool. TCRdb passed the multiplex PCR reads through MiXCR, listing each CDR3 protein once. The repertoire holds about 8,700 distinct CDR3 sequences, 45% to 65% seen once, with around 21% in the top ten. Peripheral blood genomic DNA, not sorted cells or RNA, was the template. The sample taken for sequencing was blood. The receptors come from a human donor in good health.

This chain uses TRBV12-3 or TRBV12-4 with TRBJ1-5, with D perhaps matching TRBD1 (5 bases). There are 15 residues in the CDR3. V was clipped by 5 bases and J by 4 bases, with 15 bases between them. The CDR3 sequence: CASSTQWDPNQPQHF. The CDR3 region has the DNA TGTGCCAGCAGTACCCAGTGGGACCCAAATCAGCCCCAGCATTTT.

The rearrangement links TRBV5-6 to TRBJ1-2, with unresolved D. Per the germline V gene, CDR1 is SGHDT and CDR2 is YYEEEE. This CDR3 contains 13 residues. V shed 0 bases and J shed 0 bases, with 3 bases lying between them. The CDR3 DNA reads as TGTGCCAGCAGCTTGGCGGCTAACTATGGCTACACCTTC. Translated: CASSLAANYGYTF.

This chain uses TRBV27 with TRBJ2-3, with TRBD2 as a possible D gene (6 bases). Germline CDR1 is MNHEY and CDR2 is SMNVEV (reference sequence). The CDR3 is made up of 15 amino acids. V dropped 3 bases and J dropped 8 bases, with 18 bases sitting between them. CDR3 residues: CASSFGSPPSVTQYF. CDR3 in DNA: TGTGCCAGCAGTTTTGGGTCCCCTCCTAGCGTTACGCAGTATTTT.

This clonotype was observed a few times. The chain joins TRBV30 to TRBJ1-1; no firm D call. There are 11 residues in the CDR3. Trimming stripped 5 bases from V and 9 bases from J, with 13 bases between. Germline CDR1 and CDR2: GTSNPN and SVGIG (reference sequence). The CDR3 bases are TGTGCCTGGTCTACGCTGAAACAAGCTTTCTTT. It codes for CAWSTLKQAFF.

The chain joins TRBV19 to TRBJ1-1; TRBD1 is a possible D gene (5 bases). V lost 10 bases, J lost 11 bases, and 17 bases lay in between. CDR1 is LNHDA and CDR2 is SQIVND in the germline V gene (reference sequence). There are 11 residues in the CDR3. The CDR3 protein is CATRGGVVAFF. For the CDR3, the DNA is TGTGCCACCCGGGGAGGGGTTGTCGCTTTCTTT.

This clonotype was found a few times. The chain links TRBV6-5 to TRBJ2-5; TRBD2 is a possible D gene (5 bases). From germline, CDR1 is MNHEY and CDR2 SVGAGI. This CDR3 contains 11 residues. Deletions cut 5 bases from V and 7 bases from J, with 8 bases between. The CDR3 sequence: CASSGAGTQYF. DNA for the CDR3: TGTGCCAGCAGTGGCGCGGGGACCCAGTACTTC.

This clonotype was observed a handful of times. The rearrangement uses TRBV5-6 and TRBJ1-5; TRBD1 aligns across 7 bases. Germline values: CDR1 SGHDT, CDR2 YYEEEE. This CDR3 spans 16 amino acids. Losses at the gene ends were 0 bases for V and 5 bases for J; bases not matched to a gene: 8. The DNA for the CDR3 is TGTGCCAGCAGCTTGGGAACAGGGGAGGAAGATCAGCCCCAGCATTTT. Protein: CASSLGTGEEDQPQHF.

The V gene is TRBV5-6, the J gene TRBJ1-5, with no clear D. CDR3 size: 13 residues. Germline V CDR1 and CDR2: SGHDT, YYEEEE. Between the trimmed V and J ends, which lost 5 bases and 0 bases, there was a span of 6 bases. The CDR3 nucleotides are TGTGCCAGCAGTCAACTTAGCAATCAGCCCCAGCATTTT. Protein product: CASSQLSNQPQHF.

The chain carries TRBV15 and TRBJ2-3, with 9 bases matching TRBD2. CDR1 and CDR2 (germline): LNHNV, YYDKDF (reference sequence). V trimming: 0 bases; J trimming: 4 bases; junction bases outside the gene matches: 5. The CDR3 totals 16 residues. CDR3 bases: TGTGCCACCAGCAGAGACCCAGCGGGGGGTGCAGATACGCAGTATTTT. This gives the protein CATSRDPAGGADTQYF. The variable domain in full, completed from reference TRBV15 and TRBJ2-3, reads DAMVIQNPRYQVTQFGKPVTLSCSQTLNHNVMYWYQQKSSQAPKLLFHYYDKDFNNEADTPDNFQSRRPNTSFCFLDIRSPGLGDTAMYLCATSRDPAGGADTQYFGPGTRLTVL.

This clonotype occurred a few times. In nucleotides, the CDR3 is TGTGCCAGTAGTATAGGTGCAGGGGGTCCCAATCAGCCCCAGCATTTT. Translated, it gives CASSIGAGGPNQPQHF. The chain recombines TRBV19 with TRBJ1-5, with 7 bases matching TRBD1. The germline V gene has CDR1 LNHDA and CDR2 SQIVND (reference sequence). V gave up 1 base and J gave up 3 bases; unmatched junction bases: 6. The CDR3 length is 16 residues. Supplemented by reference TRBV19 and TRBJ1-5, the full variable domain reads DGGITQSPKYLFRKEGQNVTLSCEQNLNHDAMYWYRQDPGQGLRLIYYSQIVNDFQKGDIAEGYSVSREKKESFPLTVTSAQKNPTAFYLCASSIGAGGPNQPQHFGDGTRLSIL.

The rearrangement links TRBV5-5 to TRBJ2-7, with 10 bases identical to TRBD1. With 7 bases clipped from V and 5 bases from J, the junction kept 6 bases outside the gene matches. CDR1 is SGHKS and CDR2 is YYEKEE in the germline V gene (reference sequence). The CDR3 extends over 13 amino acids. CDR3 DNA sequence: TGTGCCAGCCTGGGACAGGGGTTCAACGAGCAGTACTTC. It specifies CASLGQGFNEQYF. Supplemented by reference TRBV5-5 and TRBJ2-7, the full variable domain reads DAGVTQSPTHLIKTRGQQVTLRCSPISGHKSVSWYQQVLGQGPQFIFQYYEKEERGRGNFPDRFSARQFPNYSSELNVNALLLGDSALYLCASLGQGFNEQYFGPGTRLTVT.

V and J are TRBV14 and TRBJ1-5; 8 bases agree with TRBD1. The CDR3 totals 14 residues. Trimming took 4 bases from V and 1 from J; bases not matched to a gene: 0. Germline V CDR1 and CDR2: SGHDN, FVKESK. The CDR3 loop is CASSPGGSNQPQHF. In DNA form, the CDR3 reads TGTGCCAGCAGCCCAGGGGGCAGCAATCAGCCCCAGCATTTT.

The rearrangement uses TRBV15 and TRBJ2-7; TRBD2 agrees at 7 bases. This CDR3 has 15 residues. In germline, CDR1 is LNHNV, CDR2 YYDKDF (reference sequence). V lost 1 base to trimming and J lost 4 bases; unmatched junction nucleotides: 7. The CDR3 bases are TGTGCCACCAGCAGAGGGGGGGGACTTCTTTACGAGCAGTACTTC. Its protein product is CATSRGGGLLYEQYF.

The chain links TRBV5-6 to TRBJ2-3, with 9 bases lining up with TRBD2. Trimming took 5 bases from V and 1 from J; bases not matched to a gene: 20. Germline loops: CDR1 SGHDT, CDR2 YYEEEE. The CDR3 contains 20 residues. CDR3 nucleotides: TGTGCCAGCAGTCCTAGCGGGATTCAGCTTAACTACTCTGGCACAGATACGCAGTATTTT. This encodes CASSPSGIQLNYSGTDTQYF.